Here is one T cell receptor (beta chain) with its context. The same CDR3 also results from other DNA sequences found in this sample. The length of the CDR3 is 15 residues. V shed 4 bases and J shed 4 bases, with 15 bases lying between them. From germline, CDR1 is MRHNA and CDR2 SNTAGT. The data were taken from a study of T cell changes during pregnancy in multiple sclerosis. TCRdb's copy holds only in-frame clones and misses some; the assay was immunoSEQ multiplex PCR. The sample holds roughly 36,000 clones; roughly nine tenths are singletons and the top ten take about 5.9%. Specimen: CD8+ T cells from peripheral blood mononuclear cells, collected in the second trimester of pregnancy. The clonotype comes from a female donor with multiple sclerosis, enrolled in a pregnancy study. This rearrangement joins TRBV6-4 to TRBJ2-3, with a tentative D call TRBD2 (6 bases). CDR3 amino acids: CASSGGGGHADTQYF. In DNA, the CDR3 is TGTGCCAGCAGTGGTGGGGGAGGCCATGCAGATACGCAGTATTTT.